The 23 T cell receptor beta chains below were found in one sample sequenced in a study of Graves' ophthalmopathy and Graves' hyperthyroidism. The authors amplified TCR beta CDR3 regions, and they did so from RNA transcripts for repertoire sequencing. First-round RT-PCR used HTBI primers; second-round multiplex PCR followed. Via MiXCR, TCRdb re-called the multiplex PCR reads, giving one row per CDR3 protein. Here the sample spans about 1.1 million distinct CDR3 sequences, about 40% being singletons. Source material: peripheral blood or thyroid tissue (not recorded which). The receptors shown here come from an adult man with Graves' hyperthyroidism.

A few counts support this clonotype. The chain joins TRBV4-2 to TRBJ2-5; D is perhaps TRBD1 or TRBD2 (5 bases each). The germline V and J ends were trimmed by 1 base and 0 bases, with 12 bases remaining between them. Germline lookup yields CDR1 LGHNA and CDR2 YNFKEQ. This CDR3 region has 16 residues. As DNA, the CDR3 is TGTGCCAGCAGCCAAGCCGGGGCACGGTACCAAGAGACCCAGTACTTC. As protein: CASSQAGARYQETQYF.

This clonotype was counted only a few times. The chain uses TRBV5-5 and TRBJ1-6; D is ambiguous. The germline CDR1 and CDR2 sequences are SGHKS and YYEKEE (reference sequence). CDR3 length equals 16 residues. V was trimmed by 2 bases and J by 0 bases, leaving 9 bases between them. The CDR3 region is CASSLEAVSYNSPLHF. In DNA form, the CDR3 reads TGTGCCAGCAGCTTAGAAGCGGTCTCCTATAATTCACCCCTCCACTTT.

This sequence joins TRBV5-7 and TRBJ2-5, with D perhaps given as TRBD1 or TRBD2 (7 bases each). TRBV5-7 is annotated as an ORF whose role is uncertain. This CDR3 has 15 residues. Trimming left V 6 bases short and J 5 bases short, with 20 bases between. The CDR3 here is CASIRSGGEWETQYF. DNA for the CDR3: TGTGCCAGCATACGGTCAGGGGGGGAATGGGAGACCCAGTACTTC.

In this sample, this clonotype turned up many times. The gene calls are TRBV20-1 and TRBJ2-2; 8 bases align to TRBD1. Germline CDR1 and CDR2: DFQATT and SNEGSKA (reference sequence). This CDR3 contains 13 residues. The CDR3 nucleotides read TGCAGCGCGGACAGGGAAGGCACCGGGGAGCTGTTTTTT. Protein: CSADREGTGELFF.

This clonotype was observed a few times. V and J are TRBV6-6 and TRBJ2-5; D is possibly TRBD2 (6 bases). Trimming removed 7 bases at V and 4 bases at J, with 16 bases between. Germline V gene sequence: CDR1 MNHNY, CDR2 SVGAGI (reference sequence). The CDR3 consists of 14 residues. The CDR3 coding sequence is TGTGCCAGCAACCCGGGACTGTCCGGAGAGACCCAGTACTTC. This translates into CASNPGLSGETQYF.

The CDR3 DNA is TGTGCCAGCAGCTTGAATGACGCTCGGACAGGGGGCGCGAGTGGCTACACCTTC. Translation gives CASSLNDARTGGASGYTF. The rearrangement joins TRBV5-6 to TRBJ1-2, with TRBD1 matching over 11 bases. J was trimmed by 7 bases and V by 1 base; bases with no gene match: 15. The germline gives CDR1 SGHDT, CDR2 YYEEEE. The CDR3 is made up of 18 amino acids.

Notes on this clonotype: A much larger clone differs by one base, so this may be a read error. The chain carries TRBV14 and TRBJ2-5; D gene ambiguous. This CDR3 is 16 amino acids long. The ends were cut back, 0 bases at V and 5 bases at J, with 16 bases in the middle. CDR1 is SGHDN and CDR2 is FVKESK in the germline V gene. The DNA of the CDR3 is TGTGCCAGCAGCCAAGATCGTCTTCCGAGCTCGGAGACCCAGTACTTC. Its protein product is CASSQDRLPSSETQYF.

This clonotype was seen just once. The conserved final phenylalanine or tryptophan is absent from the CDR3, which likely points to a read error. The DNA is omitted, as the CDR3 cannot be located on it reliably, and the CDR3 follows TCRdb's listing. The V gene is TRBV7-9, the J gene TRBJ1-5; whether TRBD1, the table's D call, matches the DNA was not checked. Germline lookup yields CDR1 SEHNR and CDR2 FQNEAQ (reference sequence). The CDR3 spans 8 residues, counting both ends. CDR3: CASRPHQG.

CDR3 bases: TGTGCCAGCAGTGAAGTCCGGGGGGTCTACGAGCATTTT. This translates into CASSEVRGVYEHF. This chain uses TRBV6-1 with TRBJ1-5; D may be TRBD1 (5 bases). CDR1 and CDR2 (germline): MNHNS, SASEGT. The CDR3 has 13 amino acids. Deletions cut 1 base from V and 14 bases from J, with 15 bases between.

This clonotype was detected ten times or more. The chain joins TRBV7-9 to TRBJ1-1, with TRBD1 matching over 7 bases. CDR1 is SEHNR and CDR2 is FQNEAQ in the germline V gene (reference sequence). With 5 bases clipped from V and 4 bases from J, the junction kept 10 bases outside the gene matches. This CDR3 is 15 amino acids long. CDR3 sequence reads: CASSARQGFITEAFF. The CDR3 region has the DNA TGTGCCAGCAGCGCCCGACAGGGCTTCATCACTGAAGCTTTCTTT.

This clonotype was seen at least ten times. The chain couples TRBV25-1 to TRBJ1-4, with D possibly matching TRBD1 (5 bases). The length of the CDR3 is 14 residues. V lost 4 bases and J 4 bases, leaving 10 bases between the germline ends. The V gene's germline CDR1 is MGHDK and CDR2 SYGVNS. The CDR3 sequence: CASSVRDHNEKLFF. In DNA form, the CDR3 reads TGTGCCAGCAGTGTCAGGGACCATAATGAAAAACTGTTTTTT.

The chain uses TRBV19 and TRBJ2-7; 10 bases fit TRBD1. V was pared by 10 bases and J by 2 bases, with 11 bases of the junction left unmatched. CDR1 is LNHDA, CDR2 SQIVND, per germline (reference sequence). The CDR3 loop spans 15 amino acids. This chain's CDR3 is CATETGQGRTYEQYF. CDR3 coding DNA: TGTGCCACTGAAACGGGACAGGGGAGAACCTACGAGCAGTACTTC.

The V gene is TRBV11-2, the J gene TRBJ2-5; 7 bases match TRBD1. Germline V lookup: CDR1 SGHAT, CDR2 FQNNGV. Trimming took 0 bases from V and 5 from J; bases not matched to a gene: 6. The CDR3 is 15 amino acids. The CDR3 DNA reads TGTGCCAGCAGCTTAGAGGCCAGGGGGTGGGAGACCCAGTACTTC. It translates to CASSLEARGWETQYF.

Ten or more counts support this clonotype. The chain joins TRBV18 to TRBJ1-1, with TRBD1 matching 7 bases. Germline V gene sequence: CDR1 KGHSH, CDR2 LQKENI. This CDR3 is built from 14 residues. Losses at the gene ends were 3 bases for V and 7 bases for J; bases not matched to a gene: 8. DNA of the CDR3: TGTGCCAGCTCACCTCTTGACAGGGCGGGTGAAGCTTTCTTT. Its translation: CASSPLDRAGEAFF.

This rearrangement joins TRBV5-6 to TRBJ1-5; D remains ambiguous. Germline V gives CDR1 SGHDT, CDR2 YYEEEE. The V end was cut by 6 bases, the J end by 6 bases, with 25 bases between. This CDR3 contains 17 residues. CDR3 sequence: CASNQSSAGQGGQPQHF. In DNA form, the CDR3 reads TGTGCCAGCAACCAAAGCTCGGCGGGCCAAGGAGGTCAGCCCCAGCATTTT.

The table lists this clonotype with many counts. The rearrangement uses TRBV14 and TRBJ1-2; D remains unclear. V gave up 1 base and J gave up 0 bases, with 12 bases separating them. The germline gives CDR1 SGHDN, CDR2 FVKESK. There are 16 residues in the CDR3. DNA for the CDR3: TGTGCCAGCAGCCAAGGGGGATCGTTCTCTAACTATGGCTACACCTTC. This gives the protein CASSQGGSFSNYGYTF.

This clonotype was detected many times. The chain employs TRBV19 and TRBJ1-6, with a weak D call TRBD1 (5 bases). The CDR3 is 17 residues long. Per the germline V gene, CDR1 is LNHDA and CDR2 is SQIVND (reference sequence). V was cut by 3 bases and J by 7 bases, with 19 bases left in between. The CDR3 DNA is TGTGCCAGTAGTATTGGGGACGACGGGTCGTGGAATTCACCCCTCCACTTT. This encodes CASSIGDDGSWNSPLHF.

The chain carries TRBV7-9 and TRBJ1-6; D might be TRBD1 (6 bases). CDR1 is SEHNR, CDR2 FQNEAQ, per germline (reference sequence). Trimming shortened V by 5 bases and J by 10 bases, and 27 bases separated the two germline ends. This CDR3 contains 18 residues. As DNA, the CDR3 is TGTGCCAGCAGCGGCCGGGGGGGACACCTCGAAATGATCTCACCCCTCCACTTT. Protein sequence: CASSGRGGHLEMISPLHF. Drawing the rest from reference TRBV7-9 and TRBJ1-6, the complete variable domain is DTGVSQNPRHKITKRGQNVTFRCDPISEHNRLYWYRQTLGQGPEFLTYFQNEAQLEKSRLLSDRFSAERPKGSFSTLEIQRTEQGDSAMYLCASSGRGGHLEMISPLHFGNGTRLTVT.

DNA of the CDR3: TGTGCCAGTAGTATGACAGGGGGCTCCTACACCTTC. This gives the protein CASSMTGGSYTF. The rearrangement links TRBV19 to TRBJ1-2; TRBD1 aligns across 10 bases. Germline CDR1 is LNHDA and CDR2 is SQIVND (reference sequence). This CDR3 has 12 amino acids. The ends lost 3 bases at V and 10 bases at J; junction bases unmatched: 2. Filled out from reference TRBV19 and TRBJ1-2, the complete variable domain reads DGGITQSPKYLFRKEGQNVTLSCEQNLNHDAMYWYRQDPGQGLRLIYYSQIVNDFQKGDIAEGYSVSREKKESFPLTVTSAQKNPTAFYLCASSMTGGSYTFGSGTRLTVV.

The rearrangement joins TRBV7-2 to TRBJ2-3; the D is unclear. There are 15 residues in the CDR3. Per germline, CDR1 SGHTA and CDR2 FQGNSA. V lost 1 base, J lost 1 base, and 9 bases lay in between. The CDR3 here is CASSLVLSGTDTQYF. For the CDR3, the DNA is TGTGCCAGCAGCTTAGTACTAAGTGGCACAGATACGCAGTATTTT.

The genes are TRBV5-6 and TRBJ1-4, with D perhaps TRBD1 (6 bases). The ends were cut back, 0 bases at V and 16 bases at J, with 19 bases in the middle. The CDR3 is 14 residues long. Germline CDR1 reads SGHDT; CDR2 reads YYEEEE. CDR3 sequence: CASSLGGLGVPWFF. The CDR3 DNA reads TGTGCCAGCAGCTTGGGGGGGCTGGGAGTGCCTTGGTTTTTT.

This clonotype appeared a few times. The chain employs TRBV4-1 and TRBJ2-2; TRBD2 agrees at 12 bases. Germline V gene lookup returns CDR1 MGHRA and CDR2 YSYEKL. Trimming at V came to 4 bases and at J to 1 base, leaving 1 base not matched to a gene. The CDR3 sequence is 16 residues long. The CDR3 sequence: CASSRTSGMNTGELFF. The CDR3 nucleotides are TGCGCCAGCAGCCGGACTAGCGGGATGAACACCGGGGAGCTGTTTTTT.

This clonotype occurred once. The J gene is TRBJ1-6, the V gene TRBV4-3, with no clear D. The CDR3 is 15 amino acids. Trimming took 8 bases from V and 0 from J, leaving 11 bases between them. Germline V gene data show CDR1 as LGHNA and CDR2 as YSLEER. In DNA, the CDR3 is TGCGCCAGCGGCCTCGGACTCTCCTATAATTCACCCCTCCACTTT. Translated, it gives CASGLGLSYNSPLHF.